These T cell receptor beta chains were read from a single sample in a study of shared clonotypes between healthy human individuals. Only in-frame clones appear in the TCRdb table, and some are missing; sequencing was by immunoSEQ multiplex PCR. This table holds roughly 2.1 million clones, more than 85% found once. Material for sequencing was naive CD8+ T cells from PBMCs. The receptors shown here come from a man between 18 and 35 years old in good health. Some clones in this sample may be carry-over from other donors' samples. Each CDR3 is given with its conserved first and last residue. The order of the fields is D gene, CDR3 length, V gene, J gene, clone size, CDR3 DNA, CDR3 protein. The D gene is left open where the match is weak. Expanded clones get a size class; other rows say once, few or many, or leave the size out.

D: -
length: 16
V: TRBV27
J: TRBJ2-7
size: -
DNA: TGTGCCAGCAGTTTTTCGTTGGGGCTAGGAGCCTACGAGCAGTACTTC
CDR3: CASSFSLGLGAYEQYF

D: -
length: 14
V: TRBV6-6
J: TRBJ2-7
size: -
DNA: TGTGCCAGCAGTACCAGGACTCAACCCTACGAGCAGTACTTC
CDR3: CASSTRTQPYEQYF

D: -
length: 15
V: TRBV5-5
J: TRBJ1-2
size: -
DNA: TGTGCCAGCAGCTTGGGACGGAACTTAAACTATGGCTACACCTTC
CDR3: CASSLGRNLNYGYTF

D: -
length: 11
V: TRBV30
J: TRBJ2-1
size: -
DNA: TGTGCTTTTTTGAGGGGGAATGAGCAGTTCTTC
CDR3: CAFLRGNEQFF

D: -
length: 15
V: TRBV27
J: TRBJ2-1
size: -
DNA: TGTGCCAGCAGTCCGTTACCCTCCTCCTACAATGAGCAGTTCTTC
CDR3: CASSPLPSSYNEQFF

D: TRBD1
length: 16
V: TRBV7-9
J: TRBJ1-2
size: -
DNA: TGTGCCAGCAGCCCTAGGACAGGGGGCGTCTACTATGGCTACACCTTC
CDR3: CASSPRTGGVYYGYTF

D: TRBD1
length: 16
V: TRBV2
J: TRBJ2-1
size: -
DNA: TGTGCCAGCAGTGAGTATAGGGGGCCGGAATACAATGAGCAGTTCTTC
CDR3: CASSEYRGPEYNEQFF

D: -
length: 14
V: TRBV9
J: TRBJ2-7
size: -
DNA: TGTGCCAGCAGCGTAGCGGGGTTTTCGGACGAGCAGTACTTC
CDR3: CASSVAGFSDEQYF

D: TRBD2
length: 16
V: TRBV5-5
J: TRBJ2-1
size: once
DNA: TGTGCCAGCAGCTTGGATATAGCGGGAATCAGGTATGAGCAGTTCTTC
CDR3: CASSLDIAGIRYEQFF

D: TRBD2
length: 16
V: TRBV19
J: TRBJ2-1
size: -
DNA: TGTGCCAGTAGTAAGCGACCACTAGCGGGAGTGAATGAGCAGTTCTTC
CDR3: CASSKRPLAGVNEQFF

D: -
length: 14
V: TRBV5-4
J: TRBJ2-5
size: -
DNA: TGTGCCAGCAGCTTTAGTTTGGCAGAAGAGACCCAGTACTTC
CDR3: CASSFSLAEETQYF

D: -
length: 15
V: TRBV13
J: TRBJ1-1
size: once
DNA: TGTGCCAGCAGCCCGATAAGGACACTGAACACTGAAGCTTTCTTT
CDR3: CASSPIRTLNTEAFF

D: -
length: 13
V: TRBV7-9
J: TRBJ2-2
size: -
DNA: TGTGCCAGCAGCTCAAGAGGCACCGGGGAGCTGTTTTTT
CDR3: CASSSRGTGELFF

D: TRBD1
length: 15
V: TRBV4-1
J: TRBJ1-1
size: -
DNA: TGCGCCAGCAGCCAAGGCGGGACAGGGAGGACTGAAGCTTTCTTT
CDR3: CASSQGGTGRTEAFF

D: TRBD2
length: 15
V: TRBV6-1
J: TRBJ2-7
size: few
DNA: TGTGCCAGCAATGGTCGGCTAGCGGTCCTCCGGGAGCAGTACTTC
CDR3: CASNGRLAVLREQYF

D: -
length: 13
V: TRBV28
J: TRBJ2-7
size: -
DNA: TGTGCCAGCACCCCCAGGGTGAGCTACGAGCAGTACTTC
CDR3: CASTPRVSYEQYF

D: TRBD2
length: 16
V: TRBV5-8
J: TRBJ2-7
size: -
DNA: TGTGCCAGCAGCTTATCCGCTAGCGGATGGTCCTACGAGCAGTACTTC
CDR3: CASSLSASGWSYEQYF

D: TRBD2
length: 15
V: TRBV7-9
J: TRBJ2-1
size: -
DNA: TGTGCCAGCAGCTTAACTAGCGGGAGTTTTAATGAGCAGTTCTTC
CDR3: CASSLTSGSFNEQFF

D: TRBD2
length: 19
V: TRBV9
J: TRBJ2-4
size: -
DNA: TGTGCCAGCAGCGTAGGGGCGGGAGGGCCCCTTGAGGCCAAAAACATTCAGTACTTC
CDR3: CASSVGAGGPLEAKNIQYF